This is a list of T cell receptor beta chains from one sample in a study of shared clonotypes between healthy human individuals. Measured with immunoSEQ multiplex PCR; TCRdb has only the in-frame clones, and not every one. The sample includes some 2.3 million clones, over 85% seen only once; the top ten take under 0.45%. Sequenced input: naive CD4+ T cells from PBMCs. The receptors were gathered from a young man in good health. Some clones in this sample may be carry-over from other donors' samples. Both conserved end residues are part of each CDR3. A D gene is named only where the DNA matches it firmly. The size field is filled for only some rows; it gives once, few, many or a size class.

V	size	D	J	length	DNA	CDR3
TRBV18	once	NA	TRBJ2-1	17	TGTGCCAGCTCACCACTAGGGGGCGGGAGTGTTCGTAGTGAGCAGTTCTTC	CASSPLGGGSVRSEQFF
TRBV5-1	NA	NA	TRBJ2-5	14	TGCGCCAGCAGCCCCCGCGGGCAGCAAGAGACCCAGTACTTC	CASSPRGQQETQYF
TRBV7-9	NA	NA	TRBJ1-2	14	TGTGCCAGCAGCTTAGGTAGGGAGAACTATGGCTACACCTTC	CASSLGRENYGYTF
TRBV2	NA	NA	TRBJ2-7	15	TGTGCCAGCAGACGAGCGGAAGCAGCCTCCTACGAGCAGTACTTC	CASRRAEAASYEQYF
TRBV6-5	once	NA	TRBJ2-7	13	TGTGCCAGCAGAACCAGGGTCGAGAACGAGCAGTACTTC	CASRTRVENEQYF
TRBV30	once	NA	TRBJ2-6	15	TGTGCCGGCCGAAAGGGTAGCTCTGGGGCCAACGTCCTGACTTTC	CAGRKGSSGANVLTF
TRBV2	NA	TRBD2	TRBJ2-7	13	TGTGCCAGCACTCCGGGGGGTTACTACGAGCAGTACTTC	CASTPGGYYEQYF
TRBV19	NA	NA	TRBJ1-1	17	TGTGCCAGTAGTATAATGGGGGGCCGGGGCATGAACACTGAAGCTTTCTTT	CASSIMGGRGMNTEAFF
TRBV7-8	NA	TRBD2	TRBJ2-7	17	TGTGCCAGCAGCTTGTGGACTAGCGGGAGATCCCTCTACGAGCAGTACTTC	CASSLWTSGRSLYEQYF
TRBV7-2	once	NA	TRBJ2-7	14	TGTGCCAGCAGCCCCGGTAGGGGCACCTACGAGCAGTACTTC	CASSPGRGTYEQYF
TRBV7-2	NA	NA	TRBJ1-1	16	TGTGCCAGCAGCTTAGCGAACCCAGGAAGGGACACTGAAGCTTTCTTT	CASSLANPGRDTEAFF
TRBV6-5	NA	NA	TRBJ1-2	16	TGTGCCAGCAGTTACATACAGGGAAGTTCTAACTATGGCTACACCTTC	CASSYIQGSSNYGYTF
TRBV18	NA	NA	TRBJ1-5	12	TGTGCCAGCTCACCGTCGTCAGGGCCCCAGCATTTT	CASSPSSGPQHF
TRBV5-5	NA	NA	TRBJ1-2	13	TGTGCCAGCAGCTTGCGGGGAAACTATGGCTACACCTTC	CASSLRGNYGYTF
TRBV21-1	NA	NA	TRBJ1-2	12	TGTGCCAGCGGGTCCTTGAGGGATGGCTACACCTTC	CASGSLRDGYTF
TRBV7-2	NA	TRBD2	TRBJ2-7	17	TGTGCCAGCAGCTTAGCGCTAGGACTAGCGGGAGGCTACGAGCAGTACTTC	CASSLALGLAGGYEQYF
TRBV18	NA	NA	TRBJ1-5	15	TGTGCCAGCTCACCTCGGCTCCAGCCCCATCAGCCCCAGCATTTT	CASSPRLQPHQPQHF
TRBV2	NA	TRBD1	TRBJ2-2	15	TGTGCCAGCAGCCCCAGGACAGGAAACACCGGGGAGCTGTTTTTT	CASSPRTGNTGELFF
TRBV5-1	NA	NA	TRBJ2-5	12	TGCGCCAGCGCTGACTACCAAGAGACCCAGTACTTC	CASADYQETQYF
TRBV11-2	NA	TRBD2	TRBJ2-1	15	TGTGCCAGCAGCGTAGCGGGAGCTCAGGGCAATGAGCAGTTCTTC	CASSVAGAQGNEQFF
TRBV27	NA	TRBD2	TRBJ2-1	15	TGTGCCAGCAGTCCGTTACTAGCGCAGTACAATGAGCAGTTCTTC	CASSPLLAQYNEQFF
TRBV18	NA	NA	TRBJ2-2	15	TGTGCCAGCTCACCACCGGGAGGAAACACCGGGGAGCTGTTTTTT	CASSPPGGNTGELFF
TRBV19	NA	NA	TRBJ2-5	14	TGTGCCAGCAGACTACAGGGAGGGCAAGAGACCCAGTACTTC	CASRLQGGQETQYF
TRBV5-1	NA	TRBD2	TRBJ2-5	14	TGCGCCAGCACACTAGCGGGGCCCGAAGAGACCCAGTACTTC	CASTLAGPEETQYF
TRBV7-9	NA	TRBD1	TRBJ2-1	14	TGTGCCAGCAGCACCGGGGACAGGGTCGATGAGCAGTTCTTC	CASSTGDRVDEQFF
TRBV19	once	TRBD2	TRBJ2-1	16	TGTGCCAGTAGTTCTCCCACTAGCGGGAGGACGAATGAGCAGTTCTTC	CASSSPTSGRTNEQFF
TRBV4-1	few	NA	TRBJ1-4	14	TGCGCCAGCAGCCATAAGAGCGCCGATGAAAAACTGTTTTTT	CASSHKSADEKLFF
TRBV7-3	NA	NA	TRBJ2-7	18	TGTGCCAGCAGCCGAATCATCTTCGGACAGCTTCCCTCCTACGAGCAGTACTTC	CASSRIIFGQLPSYEQYF
TRBV28	NA	NA	TRBJ2-7	16	TGTGCCACCTCCTCGTTGGGACCAAGGTATTCCTACGAGCAGTACTTC	CATSSLGPRYSYEQYF
TRBV6-1	NA	NA	TRBJ2-7	14	TGTGCCAGCAGTATCCGGGACGGACCCTACGAGCAGTACTTC	CASSIRDGPYEQYF
TRBV15	NA	TRBD2	TRBJ2-7	15	TGTGCCACCAGCAAATTAGCGGGAGTACAGAGCGAGCAGTACTTC	CATSKLAGVQSEQYF
TRBV28	NA	NA	TRBJ2-7	16	TGTGCCAGCAGCCAAGGAACCCGGGACCGGGCGATCGAGCAGTACTTC	CASSQGTRDRAIEQYF
TRBV28	NA	TRBD1	TRBJ2-7	15	TGTGCCAGCAGCCCAGGGACAGGGCCAACCTACGAGCAGTACTTC	CASSPGTGPTYEQYF
TRBV5-5	NA	TRBD1	TRBJ1-5	17	TGTGCCAGCAGCTCCCATCCCGGACAGGGGGACAATCAGCCCCAGCATTTT	CASSSHPGQGDNQPQHF
TRBV6-6	NA	NA	TRBJ2-3	14	TGTGCCAGCAAGGAGGGTGGTCTAGCAGATACGCAGTATTTT	CASKEGGLADTQYF
TRBV6-5	once	TRBD1	TRBJ2-5	15	TGTGCCAGCAGCCCCGGGACAGGCGTCCAAGAGACCCAGTACTTC	CASSPGTGVQETQYF
TRBV10-3	NA	TRBD2	TRBJ2-3	17	TGTGCCATCGCCCCTTCGGCGGCTAGCGGAAACACAGATACGCAGTATTTT	CAIAPSAASGNTDTQYF
TRBV27	NA	TRBD2	TRBJ2-3	17	TGTGCCAGCAGTTTATTCGGTCTAGCGGGTATAGCAGATACGCAGTATTTT	CASSLFGLAGIADTQYF
TRBV7-3	NA	NA	TRBJ1-1	14	TGTGCCAGCAGCACCAGGGGAGTGGACACTGAAGCTTTCTTT	CASSTRGVDTEAFF
TRBV18	NA	NA	TRBJ1-1	13	TGTGCCAGCTCACCATCCGGAAACACTGAAGCTTTCTTT	CASSPSGNTEAFF
TRBV5-1	NA	TRBD2	TRBJ2-7	16	TGCGCCAGCAGCTTGACCCTCGGGAGGGCCGTTTACGAGCAGTACTTC	CASSLTLGRAVYEQYF
TRBV2	NA	NA	TRBJ2-1	12	TGTGCCAGCAGTGAGTGGTTGGATGAGCAGTTCTTC	CASSEWLDEQFF
TRBV6-1	NA	NA	TRBJ2-3	15	TGTGCCAGCAGTGCTACTTTAGGGGAAACAGATACGCAGTATTTT	CASSATLGETDTQYF
TRBV6-1	NA	TRBD1	TRBJ2-5	14	TGTGCCAGCAGTGAAGGGGACAGGGGCGGGACCCAGTACTTC	CASSEGDRGGTQYF
TRBV6-1	NA	NA	TRBJ1-2	16	TGTGCCAGCAGTGAATTATTCCGGGATCTAAAGTATGGCTACACCTTC	CASSELFRDLKYGYTF
TRBV28	NA	TRBD2	TRBJ2-7	16	TGTGCCAGCAGTCACGGACTAGCGGGAGTCTCCTACGAGCAGTACTTC	CASSHGLAGVSYEQYF
TRBV4-1	NA	TRBD1	TRBJ2-1	18	TGCGCCAGCAGCCGGACAGGGGATGACAGTTTTTCCTACAATGAGCAGTTCTTC	CASSRTGDDSFSYNEQFF